One sample yielded the 25 T cell receptor beta chains listed below, sequenced in a study of regulatory T cells in long-lasting Graves disease. The time point here: newly diagnosed GD, antithyroid drugs for less than 3 months. Following extraction of RNA from PBMCs, that RNA was used to make the TCR library. Investigators prepared the TCR beta libraries by applying iRepertoire HTBI primers and Arm-PCR of CDR3 regions. In TCRdb, the multiplex PCR reads were re-called with MiXCR into one record per CDR3 protein. The sample comprises about 220,000 distinct CDR3 sequences, roughly 20% of which are singletons, and around 11% rests with the top ten. A further study also used this sample, focusing on T cells in Graves' hyperthyroidism and ophthalmopathy.

The sequenced sample was peripheral blood mononuclear cells (PBMCs), obtained at new diagnosis, from a patient treated with antithyroid drugs. These receptors all stem from a young woman with Graves disease.

This chain joins TRBV5-4 and TRBJ2-1; D gene uncertain. The CDR3 spans 12 residues. The V and J ends lost 2 bases and 7 bases respectively, with 7 bases between them. Germline V CDR1 and CDR2: SGHNT, YYREEE (reference sequence). CDR3 sequence (DNA): TGTGCCAGCAGCTTTCAAAGGAATGAGCAGTTCTTC. Protein product: CASSFQRNEQFF.

J is TRBJ2-5 and V is TRBV9; TRBD2 matches at 12 bases. The CDR3 is 15 amino acids. CDR1 is SGDLS and CDR2 is YYNGEE in the germline V gene. V lost 2 bases and J lost 4; bases outside the gene matches: 3. CDR3 nucleotides: TGTGCCAGCAGCGTCGCTAGCGGGAGGGCAGAGACCCAGTACTTC. This translates into CASSVASGRAETQYF.

Comments on this clonotype: Mismatch with germline at one junction end may stem from a read error. This chain joins TRBV6-1 and TRBJ1-4; the match to TRBD1 covers 8 bases. The CDR3 runs to 15 residues. Germline loops: CDR1 MNHNS, CDR2 SASEGT. Here the CDR3 DNA reads TGTGCCAGCAGTCGAGGGACAGGCCTTAATGAAAAACTGGTTTTT. As protein: CASSRGTGLNEKLVF.

The table lists this clonotype with many counts. This chain connects TRBV19 to TRBJ2-7; the D gene is possibly TRBD2 (6 bases). The CDR3 consists of 15 residues. CDR1 is LNHDA, CDR2 SQIVND, per germline (reference sequence). V was clipped by 3 bases and J by 6 bases, with 18 bases between them. In DNA form, the CDR3 reads TGTGCCAGTAGTATTGGGACTTCCGATTGGAGCGAGCAGTACTTC. Translating it yields CASSIGTSDWSEQYF.

This clonotype was detected many times. This chain joins TRBV7-9 and TRBJ2-1; 9 bases agree with TRBD2. This CDR3 spans 15 amino acids. CDR1 is SEHNR and CDR2 is FQNEAQ in the germline V gene (reference sequence). V was pared by 5 bases and J by 8 bases, with 10 bases of the junction left unmatched. For the CDR3, the DNA is TGTGCCAGCAGCCGAGGTAGCGGGAGTGTATATGAGCAGTTCTTC. Its translation: CASSRGSGSVYEQFF.

This clonotype was counted ten times or more. The V and J genes are TRBV24-1 and TRBJ1-2; no definite D call. This CDR3 spans 13 amino acids. Germline values: CDR1 KGHDR, CDR2 SFDVKD. V gave up 1 base and J gave up 5 bases, with 7 bases separating them. The CDR3 is CATSDFSDYGYTF. In DNA, the CDR3 is TGTGCCACCAGTGATTTTTCAGATTATGGCTACACCTTC.

This clonotype appeared many times. The DNA for the CDR3 is TGTGCCAGCAGTGGACAACAGGGTCGACGCACAGATACGCAGTATTTT. It translates to CASSGQQGRRTDTQYF. The J gene is TRBJ2-3, the V gene TRBV2; TRBD1 might be the D (6 bases). The CDR3 is made up of 16 amino acids. Looked up from germline, CDR1 is SNHLY and CDR2 is FYNNEI. The V end lost 4 bases, the J end lost 1 base, and 15 bases lay between the germline ends. The whole variable domain, filled in from reference TRBV2 and TRBJ2-3, reads EPEVTQTPSHQVTQMGQEVILRCVPISNHLYFYWYRQILGQKVEFLVSFYNNEISEKSEIFDDQFSVERPDGSNFTLKIRSTKLEDSAMYFCASSGQQGRRTDTQYFGPGTRLTVL.

This clonotype was counted at least ten times. The V gene is TRBV28, the J gene TRBJ1-1; 7 bases are a match to TRBD1. The V segment lost 6 bases and the J segment 11 bases; nucleotides outside the gene matches: 12. The CDR3 sequence is 13 residues long. Germline V lookup: CDR1 MDHEN, CDR2 SYDVKM. This CDR3 reads CASSSYTIRGAFF. The CDR3 DNA follows: TGTGCCAGCAGCTCGTACACGATCAGGGGGGCTTTCTTT.

This clonotype was counted many times. The chain has TRBV19 and TRBJ2-5; D unresolved. Germline CDR1 and CDR2: LNHDA and SQIVND (reference sequence). This CDR3 region has 14 residues. Trimming took 8 bases from V and 1 from J, leaving 14 bases between them. The CDR3 nucleotides are TGTGCCAGTCGGCCACAGCTGTTCCAAGAGACCCAGTACTTC. It encodes CASRPQLFQETQYF.

This clonotype was counted many times. The J gene is TRBJ1-2, the V gene TRBV6-1, with TRBD1 matching 9 bases. Germline CDR1 MNHNS, CDR2 SASEGT. J gave up 5 bases and V 6 bases, and 4 bases lay outside the gene matches. CDR3 size: 13 residues. For the CDR3, the DNA is TGTGCCAGCAGAACACAGGGGGCGTATGGCTACACCTTC. Translating gives CASRTQGAYGYTF.

This clonotype was counted many times. J is TRBJ2-1 and V is TRBV20-1, with 11 bases matching TRBD2. Germline V gene data show CDR1 as DFQATT and CDR2 as SNEGSKA (reference sequence). The trim removed 4 bases at V and 13 bases at J, leaving 6 bases unmatched. CDR3 length: 12 residues. The DNA of the CDR3 is TGCAGTGCTATACTAGCGGGGGCCTCTCAGTTCTTC. Its translation is CSAILAGASQFF.

This clonotype was recorded once. In nucleotides, the CDR3 is TGTGCCATCAAGCAGGGAAGTAACACTGAAGCTTTCTTT. This encodes CAIKQGSNTEAFF. The chain carries TRBV10-3 and TRBJ1-1; the D gene is possibly TRBD1 (5 bases). The V gene's germline CDR1 is ENHRY and CDR2 SYGVKD. This CDR3 has 13 amino acids. V was trimmed by 7 bases and J by 2 bases, leaving 11 bases between them.

There are many counts of this clonotype. The V call is TRBV12-3 or TRBV12-4, the J call TRBJ1-1; TRBD1 matches 7 bases. The CDR3 spans 16 residues. V trimming: 6 bases; J trimming: 2 bases; junction bases outside the gene matches: 12. This chain's CDR3 is CASSPTGAAFNTEAFF. The DNA of the CDR3 is TGTGCCAGCAGCCCTACAGGGGCCGCCTTCAACACTGAAGCTTTCTTT.

The chain couples TRBV13 to TRBJ2-1; 10 bases line up with TRBD2. The germline gives CDR1 PRHDT, CDR2 FYEKMQ (reference sequence). The CDR3 contains 15 residues. The J segment lost 8 bases and the V segment lost 1 base, leaving 5 bases of the junction unmatched. CDR3 in amino acids: CASSLALAGVYEQFF. The CDR3 DNA follows: TGTGCCAGCAGCTTAGCGCTAGCGGGAGTGTATGAGCAGTTCTTC.

The gene calls are TRBV7-2 and TRBJ2-7; 7 bases are shared with TRBD2. The germline gives CDR1 SGHTA, CDR2 FQGNSA. The CDR3 contains 15 residues. J was trimmed by 4 bases and V by 5 bases; bases with no gene match: 11. For the CDR3, the DNA is TGTGCCAGCAGCCCTGGAACAGCGGGAAGGTACGAGCAGTACTTC. This encodes CASSPGTAGRYEQYF.

This clonotype was observed many times. The rearrangement links TRBV7-9 to TRBJ1-2; 8 positions match TRBD1. V lost 3 bases to trimming and J lost 3 bases; unmatched junction nucleotides: 6. The CDR3 covers 15 residues. Germline CDR1 is SEHNR and CDR2 is FQNEAQ (reference sequence). DNA for the CDR3: TGTGCCAGCAGCTTTCTTTCACAGGGGGACTATGGCTACACCTTC. This gives the protein CASSFLSQGDYGYTF.

The sample holds many counts of this clonotype. For the CDR3, the DNA is TGTGCCAGTCGACTAGCGGGAGTCCGAGAGCAGTACTTC. This translates into CASRLAGVREQYF. The chain links TRBV12-3 or TRBV12-4 to TRBJ2-7; TRBD2 matches 12 bases. With 9 bases clipped from V and 7 bases from J, the junction kept 7 bases outside the gene matches. This CDR3 region has 13 residues.

This clonotype showed up many times. V gene TRBV3-1 combines with J gene TRBJ2-3, with no clear D. Trimming cost V 4 bases and J 6 bases, with 14 bases left between them. Germline CDR1 reads LGHDT; CDR2 reads YNNKEL (reference sequence). CDR3 length equals 14 residues. CDR3 nucleotide sequence: TGTGCCAGCAGCCCAACCTACTCGGAGGATACGCAGTATTTT. It specifies CASSPTYSEDTQYF.

This clonotype was found once. The V and J genes are TRBV2 and TRBJ1-2; D perhaps matches TRBD1 (5 bases). V was shortened by 7 bases and J by 4 bases, with 10 bases between the two germline ends. The CDR3 covers 12 residues. Germline CDR1 is SNHLY and CDR2 is FYNNEI. CDR3 sequence (DNA): TGTGCCAGCAACCCCGGGGGCTATGGCTACACCTTC. Its translation is CASNPGGYGYTF.

This clonotype was found many times. The chain employs TRBV7-9 and TRBJ2-1, with D perhaps being TRBD1 or TRBD2 (5 bases each). CDR3 length: 17 amino acids. The germline V gene encodes CDR1 SEHNR and CDR2 FQNEAQ (reference sequence). V dropped 0 bases and J dropped 8 bases, with 20 bases sitting between them. The CDR3: CASSLAWTYPPGYEQFF. In DNA form, the CDR3 reads TGTGCCAGCAGCTTAGCTTGGACATACCCTCCGGGGTATGAGCAGTTCTTC.

There are many counts of this clonotype. V gene TRBV20-1 combines with J gene TRBJ2-3, with 9 bases fitting TRBD2. From germline, CDR1 is DFQATT and CDR2 SNEGSKA (reference sequence). The CDR3 is 14 residues long. V was pared by 3 bases and J by 1 base, with 2 bases of the junction left unmatched. CDR3 residues: CSARRTSGTDTQYF. The CDR3 nucleotides are TGCAGTGCTAGGAGGACTAGCGGCACAGATACGCAGTATTTT.

This clonotype was found many times. At one boundary the junction diverges from the germline segment, which might be a read error. The CDR3 DNA reads TGTGCCAGCAGTTCGGGACAGGCGACCGGGGGAGTATTC. Amino acids: CASSSGQATGGVF. The chain is built from TRBV6-5 and TRBJ2-7, with 8 bases lining up with TRBD1. Germline V CDR1 and CDR2: MNHEY, SVGAGI. The CDR3 length is 13 residues.

This chain connects TRBV7-8 to TRBJ2-3; D perhaps matches TRBD2 (6 bases). The germline gives CDR1 SGHVS, CDR2 FQNEAQ. The CDR3 covers 15 residues. Trimming shortened V by 2 bases and J by 1 base, and 10 bases separated the two germline ends. The CDR3 reads CASSLFSSGTDTQYF. The CDR3 bases are TGTGCCAGCAGCTTATTCTCTAGCGGCACAGATACGCAGTATTTT.

This clonotype turned up a few times. The chain carries TRBV28 and TRBJ1-2, with D possibly being TRBD1 (5 bases). V gave up 3 bases and J gave up 0 bases, with 11 bases separating them. Germline CDR1 reads MDHEN; CDR2 reads SYDVKM. This CDR3 spans 15 amino acids. In DNA, the CDR3 is TGTGCCAGCAGTTTTGGGGGGGAGTCTAACTATGGCTACACCTTC. It translates to CASSFGGESNYGYTF.

At least ten counts were recorded for this clonotype. The rearrangement links TRBV12-3 or TRBV12-4 to TRBJ1-2; D is undetermined. The length of the CDR3 is 11 residues. The V and J ends lost 6 bases and 6 bases respectively, with 8 bases between them. CDR3 loop: CASSPDHGYTF. DNA for the CDR3: TGTGCCAGCAGCCCTGACCATGGCTACACCTTC.